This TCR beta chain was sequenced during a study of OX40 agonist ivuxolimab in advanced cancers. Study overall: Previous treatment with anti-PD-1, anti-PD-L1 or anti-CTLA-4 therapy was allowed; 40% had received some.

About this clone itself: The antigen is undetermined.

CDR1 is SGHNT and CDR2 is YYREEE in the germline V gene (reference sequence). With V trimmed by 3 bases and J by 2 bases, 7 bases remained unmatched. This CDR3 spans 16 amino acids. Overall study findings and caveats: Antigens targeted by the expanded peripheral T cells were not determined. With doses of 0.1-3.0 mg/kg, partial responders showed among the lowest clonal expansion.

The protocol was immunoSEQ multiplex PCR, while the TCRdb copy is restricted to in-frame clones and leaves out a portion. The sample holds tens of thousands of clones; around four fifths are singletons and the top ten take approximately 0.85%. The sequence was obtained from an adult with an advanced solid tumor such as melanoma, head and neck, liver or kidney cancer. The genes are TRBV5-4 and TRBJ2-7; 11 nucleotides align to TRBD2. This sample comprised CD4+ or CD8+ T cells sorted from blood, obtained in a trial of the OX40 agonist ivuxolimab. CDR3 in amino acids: CASSSGGTSGPYEQYF. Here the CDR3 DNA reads TGTGCCAGCAGCTCCGGCGGGACTAGCGGCCCCTACGAGCAGTACTTC.